One sample yielded the 20 T cell receptor beta chains listed below, sequenced in a study of T cells in Graves' hyperthyroidism and ophthalmopathy. The TCR beta CDR3 regions underwent amplification using RNA transcripts as the source. Initially, a first-round RT-PCR of the TCR CDR3 employed the HTBI primer set. Via MiXCR, TCRdb re-called the multiplex PCR reads, giving one row per CDR3 protein. Among a few hundred thousand distinct CDR3 sequences listed, approximately 15% were seen once. Source material: blood. Every receptor here comes from a woman aged 30 to 39 with Graves' hyperthyroidism.

This clonotype came up many times. The rearrangement joins TRBV28 to TRBJ2-3; 8 nucleotides agree with TRBD1. The junction had 5 bases not matched to a gene; V was cut back by 3 bases and J by 6 bases. This CDR3 spans 14 amino acids. Germline V gene data show CDR1 as MDHEN and CDR2 as SYDVKM. The CDR3 DNA reads TGTGCCAGCAGTTTCAATCAGGGGGCTGATACGCAGTATTTT. Its translation is CASSFNQGADTQYF.

This clonotype was observed a handful of times. This rearrangement joins TRBV6-1 to TRBJ1-1; D unresolved. The CDR3 is 14 residues long. Per germline, CDR1 MNHNS and CDR2 SASEGT. V lost 7 bases and J 1 base, leaving 13 bases between the germline ends. CDR3 bases: TGTGCCAGCACGAGGGCGGTTGGGAACACTGAAGCTTTCTTT. This encodes CASTRAVGNTEAFF.

The genes are TRBV28 and TRBJ1-4; D remains ambiguous. V gave up 8 bases and J gave up 0 bases, with 13 bases separating them. This CDR3 comprises 15 residues. Germline CDR1 and CDR2: MDHEN and SYDVKM. The CDR3 DNA reads as TGTGCCAGCGGATACTCAGGTGCAACTAATGAAAAACTGTTTTTT. Protein sequence: CASGYSGATNEKLFF.

This clonotype was counted ten times or more. The rearrangement links TRBV10-3 to TRBJ2-1, with D perhaps matching TRBD1 (6 bases). The CDR3 is 14 amino acids. The V end was cut by 5 bases, the J end by 4 bases, with 12 bases between. Germline CDR1 is ENHRY and CDR2 is SYGVKD. CDR3 loop: CAISLTTGYNEQFF. The DNA of the CDR3 is TGTGCCATCAGTCTTACAACAGGGTACAATGAGCAGTTCTTC.

This clonotype was counted between two and nine times. The chain has TRBV6-1 and TRBJ1-3; D gene uncertain. The germline gives CDR1 MNHNS, CDR2 SASEGT. The CDR3 is 14 amino acids. V lost 3 bases to trimming and J lost 1 base, with 7 bases between them. This CDR3 reads CASSEVLSGNTIYF. DNA for the CDR3: TGTGCCAGCAGTGAGGTTTTATCTGGAAACACCATATATTTT.

This clonotype occurred many times. The chain combines TRBV27 with TRBJ1-6; weak D call: TRBD1 (5 bases). Trimming removed 3 bases at V and 13 bases at J, with 16 bases between. CDR3 length equals 14 residues. Germline values: CDR1 MNHEY, CDR2 SMNVEV (reference sequence). Written as DNA, the CDR3 is TGTGCCAGCAGTTTGTCCCGGGACTGGGATCCCCTCCACTTT. Translated: CASSLSRDWDPLHF.

This clonotype was observed a handful of times. The chain combines TRBV7-2 with TRBJ1-6; weak D call: TRBD1 (5 bases). Deletions cut 3 bases from V and 8 bases from J, with 11 bases between. This CDR3 comprises 14 residues. CDR1 SGHTA and CDR2 FQGNSA come from the germline V gene. Here the CDR3 DNA reads TGTGCCAGCAGCTTGGGGCGAACGGATTCACCCCTCCACTTT. Its protein is CASSLGRTDSPLHF.

This rearrangement joins TRBV7-8 to TRBJ1-3; 10 bases match TRBD1. Germline CDR1 and CDR2: SGHVS and FQNEAQ. CDR3 length equals 16 residues. J gave up 3 bases and V 0 bases, and 2 bases lay outside the gene matches. CDR3 DNA: TGTGCCAGCAGCTTAGCTGGGGACAGGGGTGGAAACACCATATATTTT. Residues: CASSLAGDRGGNTIYF.

This clonotype was detected only once. The chain carries TRBV7-8 and TRBJ2-3; a possible D gene is TRBD1 (5 bases). The CDR3 spans 15 residues. Germline loops: CDR1 SGHVS, CDR2 FQNEAQ. Trimming took 6 bases from V and 0 from J, leaving 13 bases between them. The CDR3 nucleotides are TGTGCCAGCAGGCGTGGGGCAACTAGCACAGATACGCAGTATTTT. It translates to CASRRGATSTDTQYF.

A few counts support this clonotype. The V gene is TRBV19, the J gene TRBJ1-1; 9 bases match TRBD1. The V gene end was trimmed by 9 bases and the J gene end by 4 bases; junction bases not matched to a gene: 3. Germline V CDR1 and CDR2: LNHDA, SQIVND (reference sequence). This CDR3 has 12 residues. The CDR3 DNA is TGTGCCAGCCGGGACAGGGCCACTGAAGCTTTCTTT. It translates to CASRDRATEAFF.

The chain employs TRBV19 and TRBJ1-2; 8 bases are shared with TRBD1. V lost 6 bases and J lost 6; bases outside the gene matches: 9. Germline V gene lookup returns CDR1 LNHDA and CDR2 SQIVND (reference sequence). The CDR3 sequence is 14 residues long. CDR3 coding DNA: TGTGCCAGTAGGAACGGACAGGGATCAGATGGCTACACCTTC. This translates into CASRNGQGSDGYTF.

Only a few counts were recorded for this clonotype. The V gene is TRBV9, the J gene TRBJ2-2; D is uncertain. Germline-derived CDR1 and CDR2 are SGDLS and YYNGEE. V was trimmed by 4 bases and J by 5 bases, leaving 21 bases between them. This CDR3 region has 17 residues. The CDR3 DNA reads as TGTGCCAGCAGCCCGTTAAAGCAGGTTTCCAGAACCGGGGAGCTGTTTTTT. Protein sequence: CASSPLKQVSRTGELFF.

This clonotype has ten or more counts. The chain uses TRBV14 and TRBJ2-1; 8 nucleotides match TRBD2. Germline CDR1 and CDR2: SGHDN and FVKESK. This CDR3 has 15 amino acids. V lost 2 bases to trimming and J lost 4 bases; unmatched junction nucleotides: 4. CDR3 in amino acids: CASSQRTSMYNEQFF. The CDR3 bases are TGTGCCAGCAGCCAAAGGACTAGCATGTACAATGAGCAGTTCTTC.

In this sample, this clonotype turned up many times. The V and J genes are TRBV5-4 and TRBJ2-5; D remains ambiguous. The CDR3 length is 13 residues. Germline values: CDR1 SGHNT, CDR2 YYREEE (reference sequence). V lost 4 bases to trimming and J lost 0 bases, with 7 bases between them. The CDR3 bases are TGTGCCAGCAGCGCCCGGGACCAAGAGACCCAGTACTTC. Protein sequence: CASSARDQETQYF. The full variable domain, in which reference TRBV5-4 and TRBJ2-5 provide the parts outside the CDR3, is ETGVTQSPTHLIKTRGQQVTLRCSSQSGHNTVSWYQQALGQGPQFIFQYYREEENGRGNFPPRFSGLQFPNYSSELNVNALELDDSALYLCASSARDQETQYFGPGTRLLVL.

In this sample, this clonotype turned up many times. The J gene is TRBJ1-2, the V gene TRBV9; 9 bases align to TRBD1. CDR1 is SGDLS and CDR2 is YYNGEE in the germline V gene. The CDR3 runs 15 residues. The ends lost 0 bases at V and 7 bases at J; junction bases unmatched: 7. For the CDR3, the DNA is TGTGCCAGCAGCGTAGATGGGACAGGGAGTCGTGGCTACACCTTC. Translation gives CASSVDGTGSRGYTF.

This clonotype has just a few counts. The genes are TRBV9 and TRBJ2-3; D perhaps matches TRBD1 (5 bases). Germline CDR1 is SGDLS and CDR2 is YYNGEE. Trimming stripped 0 bases from V and 3 bases from J, with 14 bases between. This CDR3 region has 16 residues. The CDR3 region is CASSVVEGARTDTQYF. The CDR3 coding sequence is TGTGCCAGCAGCGTAGTCGAAGGGGCTCGGACAGATACGCAGTATTTT.

This clonotype was counted only a few times. The chain employs TRBV15 and TRBJ2-1; TRBD2 aligns across 9 bases. This CDR3 comprises 19 residues. Trimming at V came to 3 bases and at J to 0 bases, leaving 12 bases not matched to a gene. Looked up from germline, CDR1 is LNHNV and CDR2 is YYDKDF (reference sequence). The CDR3 DNA reads TGTGCCACCAGCAGTCCGGGAAAGACTAGCGGATCCTCCTACAATGAGCAGTTCTTC. Its protein product is CATSSPGKTSGSSYNEQFF.

This clonotype occurred a few times. The chain recombines TRBV20-1 with TRBJ2-7, with unresolved D. Trimming took off 6 bases at V and 3 bases at J, with 12 bases between the two ends. The CDR3 has 12 residues. CDR1 is DFQATT and CDR2 is SNEGSKA in the germline V gene (reference sequence). The CDR3 spells CSATLPNYEQYF. The CDR3 DNA sequence: TGCAGTGCCACATTACCTAACTACGAGCAGTACTTC.

This clonotype was detected a few times. V is TRBV18 and J is TRBJ2-6; the D is unclear. The CDR3 runs to 15 residues. V gave up 2 bases and J gave up 0 bases, with 5 bases separating them. Germline V lookup: CDR1 KGHSH, CDR2 LQKENI. DNA of the CDR3: TGTGCCAGCTCACCAGGAATCTCTGGGGCCAACGTCCTGACTTTC. Its protein product is CASSPGISGANVLTF.

This chain connects TRBV3-1 to TRBJ2-2; D ambiguous. The length of the CDR3 is 15 residues. Trimming took off 4 bases at V and 0 bases at J, with 9 bases between the two ends. CDR1 LGHDT and CDR2 YNNKEL come from the germline V gene (reference sequence). The CDR3 sequence is CASSRAKTNTGELFF. CDR3 bases: TGTGCCAGCAGCCGTGCCAAAACGAACACCGGGGAGCTGTTTTTT.